This T cell receptor (beta chain) was captured in a study of control samples from healthy donors and cancer patients. TCRdb's copy holds only in-frame clones and misses some; the assay was immunoSEQ multiplex PCR. The sample lists about 270,000 clones, over 75% occurring once. CDR3 length equals 15 residues. With 0 bases removed from V and 0 bases from J, the gap between germline ends came to 6 bases. Germline V lookup: CDR1 SGDLS, CDR2 YYNGEE. As to this clone: Other DNA sequences in the sample encode the same CDR3.

Sequencing was performed on PBMCs. The chain uses TRBV9 and TRBJ2-2; D call uncertain. The sequence came from a woman aged 55-75 years with lung cancer. The CDR3 nucleotides are TGTGCCAGCAGCGTAGGAGGTTCGAACACCGGGGAGCTGTTTTTT. Translation gives CASSVGGSNTGELFF.